This is a list of T cell receptor beta chains from one sample in a study of shared clonotypes between healthy human individuals. The assay was immunoSEQ multiplex PCR, and TCRdb's table has in-frame clones only and misses some. The sample shows 2 million to 3 million clones, more than 90% of them seen only once. The specimen sequenced was naive CD4+ T cells sorted from blood. The receptors come from a man between 18 and 29 years old in good health. Both conserved end residues are part of each CDR3. A D gene is named only where the DNA matches it firmly. Clone size, where shown, is once, few, many, or a class for clones that have expanded.

clone size: -
D gene: -
V gene: TRBV7-2
J gene: TRBJ2-4
CDR3 DNA: TGTGCCAGCAGCCCCTCCAACGCCGGAGACATTCAGTACTTC
CDR3 protein: CASSPSNAGDIQYF

clone size: -
D gene: TRBD1
V gene: TRBV6-6
J gene: TRBJ1-1
CDR3 DNA: TGTGCCAGCAGTTACCCGACGGGACAGGGGAACACTGAAGCTTTCTTT
CDR3 protein: CASSYPTGQGNTEAFF

clone size: -
D gene: -
V gene: TRBV6-1
J gene: TRBJ1-2
CDR3 DNA: TGTGCCAGCAGCCTCTCTGGAAACTATGGCTACACCTTC
CDR3 protein: CASSLSGNYGYTF

clone size: -
D gene: -
V gene: TRBV11-2
J gene: TRBJ1-5
CDR3 DNA: TGTGCCAGCAGCTTAGCTGGTCAGCCCCAGCATTTT
CDR3 protein: CASSLAGQPQHF

clone size: -
D gene: TRBD1
V gene: TRBV7-9
J gene: TRBJ1-2
CDR3 DNA: TGTGCCAGCAGCTTACCCAGGACAGGGCGGGGATATGGCTACACCTTC
CDR3 protein: CASSLPRTGRGYGYTF

clone size: -
D gene: TRBD2
V gene: TRBV30
J gene: TRBJ2-3
CDR3 DNA: TGTGCCTGGAGTGGGCTAGCGGGAAGGGATACGCAGTATTTT
CDR3 protein: CAWSGLAGRDTQYF

clone size: -
D gene: -
V gene: TRBV5-6
J gene: TRBJ2-5
CDR3 DNA: TGTGCCAGCAGCTTAGAGACCCAGTACTTC
CDR3 protein: CASSLETQYF

clone size: -
D gene: -
V gene: TRBV11-2
J gene: TRBJ2-1
CDR3 DNA: TGTGCCAGCAGCTTAGTTTTCAAGAGCTCCTACAATGAGCAGTTCTTC
CDR3 protein: CASSLVFKSSYNEQFF

clone size: -
D gene: -
V gene: TRBV10-3
J gene: TRBJ1-1
CDR3 DNA: TGTGCCATCAGTGAGTCGAAGAGCCGGCGGAATAGGCCTGAAGCTTTCTTT
CDR3 protein: CAISESKSRRNRPEAFF

clone size: -
D gene: -
V gene: TRBV6-1
J gene: TRBJ2-6
CDR3 DNA: TGTGCCAGTAGCCTCACCGGGGCCAACGTCCTGACTTTC
CDR3 protein: CASSLTGANVLTF

clone size: once
D gene: -
V gene: TRBV2
J gene: TRBJ2-5
CDR3 DNA: TGTGCCAGCAGTGAATGGGGTAATCAGTACTTC
CDR3 protein: CASSEWGNQYF

clone size: -
D gene: -
V gene: TRBV30
J gene: TRBJ2-1
CDR3 DNA: TGTGCCTGGAGTGGAGGTTGGGGGAGCTCCTACAATGAGCAGTTCTTC
CDR3 protein: CAWSGGWGSSYNEQFF

clone size: -
D gene: TRBD1
V gene: TRBV18
J gene: TRBJ2-7
CDR3 DNA: TGTGCCAGCTCACCTAACAGGGGCCCTAACGAGCAGTACTTC
CDR3 protein: CASSPNRGPNEQYF

clone size: -
D gene: -
V gene: TRBV15
J gene: TRBJ1-4
CDR3 DNA: TGTGCCACCAGCAGAGATCCGGGGGTGGTTAATGAAAAACTGTTTTTT
CDR3 protein: CATSRDPGVVNEKLFF

clone size: -
D gene: -
V gene: TRBV29-1
J gene: TRBJ1-1
CDR3 DNA: TGCAGCGCCGTGGAGGGCACTGAAGCTTTCTTT
CDR3 protein: CSAVEGTEAFF

clone size: -
D gene: -
V gene: TRBV19
J gene: TRBJ2-5
CDR3 DNA: TGTGCCAGTAGTATAGGAGGAGCTTCGGGTGAGACCCAGTACTTC
CDR3 protein: CASSIGGASGETQYF

clone size: -
D gene: -
V gene: TRBV7-2
J gene: TRBJ2-7
CDR3 DNA: TGTGCCAGCAGCTTAGCGGCCGGGACCCTCTACGAGCAGTACTTC
CDR3 protein: CASSLAAGTLYEQYF

clone size: -
D gene: TRBD2
V gene: TRBV6-5
J gene: TRBJ2-7
CDR3 DNA: TGTGCCAGCAATGGTCTCTCGGGAGGGCCCTACGAGCAGTACTTC
CDR3 protein: CASNGLSGGPYEQYF

clone size: -
D gene: TRBD1
V gene: TRBV5-6
J gene: TRBJ2-3
CDR3 DNA: TGTGCCAGCAGCCCTGGGGGCAGGGGGCTGGATACGCAGTATTTT
CDR3 protein: CASSPGGRGLDTQYF